The 21 T cell receptor beta chains given below trace back to one sample, sequenced in a study of human thymus T cells. Repertoires were generated with immunoSEQ multiplex PCR, while TCRdb's copy carries only in-frame clones and drops some. The sample holds about 44,000 clones, around 94% seen once. Input material: blood. These receptors originate from a boy under two years old with a congenital heart defect but otherwise immunologically healthy.

V gene TRBV5-4 combines with J gene TRBJ2-3; 12 positions match TRBD2. The CDR3 has 16 residues. The trim removed 4 bases at V and 5 bases at J, leaving 8 bases unmatched. Germline assignment: CDR1 SGHNT and CDR2 YYREEE (reference sequence). Written as DNA, the CDR3 is TGTGCCAGCAGCGCCGGACTAGCGGGACACGTAGATACGCAGTATTTT. Translating gives CASSAGLAGHVDTQYF.

The genes are TRBV19 and TRBJ1-1, with TRBD1 identical over 7 bases. The CDR3 is 14 amino acids. Losses at the gene ends were 7 bases for V and 5 bases for J; bases not matched to a gene: 10. The V gene's germline CDR1 is LNHDA and CDR2 SQIVND (reference sequence). For the CDR3, the DNA is TGTGCCAGTACCACCGACAGGGAAAAAACTGAAGCTTTCTTT. Its translation is CASTTDREKTEAFF.

The chain recombines TRBV11-3 with TRBJ2-1, with 16 bases matching TRBD2. This CDR3 contains 17 residues. The V segment lost 5 bases and the J segment 7 bases; nucleotides outside the gene matches: 8. Per the germline V gene, CDR1 is SGHNT and CDR2 is YENEEA. The CDR3 protein is CASSPGTSGGAGNEQFF. DNA of the CDR3: TGTGCCAGCAGCCCCGGGACTAGCGGGGGGGCCGGGAATGAGCAGTTCTTC.

The V call is TRBV5-1, the J call TRBJ2-7; 8 bases fit TRBD2. Losses at the gene ends were 5 bases for V and 2 bases for J; bases not matched to a gene: 9. The germline CDR1 and CDR2 sequences are SGHRS and YFSETQ. This CDR3 contains 15 residues. CDR3: CASRPPGTRTYEQYF. The CDR3 bases are TGCGCCAGCAGACCCCCGGGGACTAGGACCTACGAGCAGTACTTC.

The chain uses TRBV28 and TRBJ1-2; perhaps TRBD1 as D (5 bases). V was clipped by 5 bases and J by 0 bases, with 7 bases between them. The CDR3 runs to 13 residues. Germline V gene lookup returns CDR1 MDHEN and CDR2 SYDVKM. CDR3 sequence: CASSPTANYGYTF. CDR3 sequence (DNA): TGTGCCAGCAGTCCGACAGCTAACTATGGCTACACCTTC.

A remark on this clone: Other nucleotide sequences in the sample specify the same CDR3. CDR3 amino acids: CASSLGQNYGYTF. The CDR3 nucleotides read TGCGCCAGCAGCTTGGGACAAAACTATGGCTACACCTTC. The chain has TRBV5-1 and TRBJ1-2; D unclear. Germline CDR1 reads SGHRS; CDR2 reads YFSETQ. The CDR3 runs to 13 residues. V was clipped by 0 bases and J by 2 bases, with 5 bases between them.

On this clone: A junction boundary mismatches the germline segment, possibly from a read error. This same CDR3 is encoded by further DNA sequences in the sample. In DNA form, the CDR3 reads TGTGCCAGTAGTTTAGGCGTAGGGGCTCAGGAGACCCAGTACTTC. It specifies CASSLGVGAQETQYF. The gene calls are TRBV28 and TRBJ2-5, with D perhaps TRBD1 (5 bases). The CDR3 spans 15 residues. Per germline, CDR1 MDHEN and CDR2 SYDVKM.

The rearrangement uses TRBV7-2 and TRBJ2-2, with a weak D call TRBD1 (5 bases). The germline gives CDR1 SGHTA, CDR2 FQGNSA. Trimming stripped 3 bases from V and 7 bases from J, with 6 bases between. The CDR3 contains 12 residues. DNA for the CDR3: TGTGCCAGCAGCTTTAGGGGCGGGGAGCTGTTTTTT. It encodes CASSFRGGELFF.

V and J are TRBV30 and TRBJ2-5, with D hard to call. V shed 0 bases and J shed 3 bases, with 5 bases lying between them. CDR3 length: 12 residues. Germline assignment: CDR1 GTSNPN and CDR2 SVGIG (reference sequence). CDR3 loop: CAWSVRKETQYF. In DNA, the CDR3 is TGTGCCTGGAGTGTACGGAAAGAGACCCAGTACTTC.

The chain carries TRBV6-1 and TRBJ1-1; D possibly corresponds to TRBD1 (6 bases). CDR1 and CDR2 (germline): MNHNS, SASEGT. V gave up 7 bases and J gave up 0 bases, with 12 bases separating them. This CDR3 is built from 14 residues. Written as DNA, the CDR3 is TGTGCCAGCAACCACAGGGTGATGAACACTGAAGCTTTCTTT. This encodes CASNHRVMNTEAFF.

The chain joins TRBV6-5 to TRBJ2-2; 7 nucleotides align to TRBD2. Germline values: CDR1 MNHEY, CDR2 SVGAGI. The length of the CDR3 is 16 residues. The J segment lost 6 bases and the V segment lost 2 bases, leaving 9 bases of the junction unmatched. The CDR3 region is CASSYIGLVNAGELFF. In DNA form, the CDR3 reads TGTGCCAGCAGTTACATAGGACTAGTAAATGCCGGGGAGCTGTTTTTT.

The chain links TRBV9 to TRBJ2-1, with D perhaps TRBD2 (7 bases). Germline values: CDR1 SGDLS, CDR2 YYNGEE. Trimming left V 3 bases short and J 6 bases short, with 10 bases between. The CDR3 length is 13 residues. This CDR3 reads CASSAGGLNEQFF. As DNA, the CDR3 is TGTGCCAGCAGCGCGGGGGGCCTCAATGAGCAGTTCTTC.

The rearrangement links TRBV7-9 to TRBJ2-5, with TRBD1 matching 8 bases. This CDR3 is 14 amino acids long. The germline CDR1 and CDR2 sequences are SEHNR and FQNEAQ (reference sequence). Germline trimming cut 5 bases from V and 5 bases from J; bases unmatched to any gene: 7. CDR3 amino acids: CASSPRDRWETQYF. The CDR3 nucleotides are TGTGCCAGCAGCCCCCGGGACAGGTGGGAGACCCAGTACTTC.

The chain carries TRBV7-9 and TRBJ2-3; 12 bases are shared with TRBD2. J was trimmed by 0 bases and V by 4 bases; bases with no gene match: 5. The germline V gene has CDR1 SEHNR and CDR2 FQNEAQ (reference sequence). CDR3 length: 17 amino acids. The CDR3 DNA is TGTGCCAGCAGCTCTGGACTAGCGGGGATTAGCACAGATACGCAGTATTTT. It translates to CASSSGLAGISTDTQYF.

The chain joins TRBV4-2 to TRBJ2-3; no clear D gene. V was shortened by 2 bases and J by 0 bases, with 9 bases between the two germline ends. Germline V CDR1 and CDR2: LGHNA, YNFKEQ. CDR3 length: 15 amino acids. The CDR3 nucleotides read TGTGCCAGCAGCCAACCGGATAGGAGCACAGATACGCAGTATTTT. It specifies CASSQPDRSTDTQYF.

This sequence joins TRBV5-6 and TRBJ2-2; a weak D match, TRBD1 (6 bases). In germline, CDR1 is SGHDT, CDR2 YYEEEE. The ends were cut back, 0 bases at V and 4 bases at J, with 10 bases in the middle. This CDR3 contains 15 residues. The DNA for the CDR3 is TGTGCCAGCAGCTTGGCAGGGGTGGGCACCGGGGAGCTGTTTTTT. Protein: CASSLAGVGTGELFF.

This clone was seen a handful of times. The chain is built from TRBV4-3 and TRBJ2-7; D is ambiguous. The CDR3 contains 17 residues. Per the germline V gene, CDR1 is LGHNA and CDR2 is YSLEER. With 1 base removed from V and 0 bases from J, the gap between germline ends came to 16 bases. CDR3 loop: CASSQGFSRSFSYEQYF. CDR3 DNA: TGCGCCAGCAGCCAAGGTTTTAGCAGGTCCTTCTCCTACGAGCAGTACTTC.

V and J are TRBV4-2 and TRBJ2-5; perhaps TRBD1 as D (5 bases). The V gene lost 1 base and the J gene lost 7 bases, with 13 bases spanning the gap. Germline V gene sequence: CDR1 LGHNA, CDR2 YNFKEQ. The CDR3 loop spans 14 amino acids. The CDR3 loop is CASSQVTPQGTQYF. DNA for the CDR3: TGTGCCAGCAGCCAAGTAACTCCCCAGGGGACCCAGTACTTC.

The chain combines TRBV7-2 with TRBJ2-5; TRBD2 aligns across 8 bases. The CDR3 sequence is 13 residues long. The ends lost 5 bases at V and 5 bases at J; junction bases unmatched: 4. From germline, CDR1 is SGHTA and CDR2 FQGNSA. The DNA of the CDR3 is TGTGCCAGCAGCCGGACTAGCTGGGAGACCCAGTACTTC. Amino acid sequence: CASSRTSWETQYF.

The V and J genes are TRBV4-3 and TRBJ2-7; D possibly corresponds to TRBD1 (5 bases). CDR1 is LGHNA and CDR2 is YSLEER in the germline V gene. The ends were cut back, 8 bases at V and 0 bases at J, with 14 bases in the middle. The CDR3 contains 14 residues. CDR3 sequence: CASYFDSVSYEQYF. The CDR3 DNA sequence: TGCGCCAGCTACTTCGACAGCGTCTCCTACGAGCAGTACTTC.

This rearrangement joins TRBV5-1 to TRBJ2-6; D unresolved. Germline CDR1 is SGHRS and CDR2 is YFSETQ. The CDR3 contains 16 residues. V was trimmed by 4 bases and J by 0 bases, leaving 11 bases between them. CDR3: CASSPGGTSGANVLTF. The CDR3 DNA sequence: TGCGCCAGCAGCCCAGGTGGAACCTCTGGGGCCAACGTCCTGACTTTC.